This TCR beta chain was recorded in a study of blood T cell repertoires in COVID-19. For the study at large: Italy, Spain and the United States were the sources of the convalescent and acute COVID-19 samples. In each case, the material was cDNA or gDNA derived from T cells, B-cell-depleted T cells, or PBMCs.

The V segment lost 2 bases and the J segment 2 bases; nucleotides outside the gene matches: 3. Germline CDR1 reads SGDLS; CDR2 reads YYNGEE. This CDR3 comprises 14 residues. Using immunoSEQ multiplex PCR, the repertoire was profiled, and TCRdb retains in-frame clones only, with some absent. Of roughly 100,000 clones detected, less than 90% appear once; the ten largest clones hold 18%. This clone was picked up one time. The source material was peripheral blood. This rearrangement joins TRBV9 to TRBJ1-2, with 7 positions matching TRBD1. This receptor was taken from a woman aged 80 or over with acute or convalescent COVID-19. The CDR3 DNA reads TGTGCCAGCAGCGTGGGGACAGCGAACTATGGCTACACCTTC. This encodes CASSVGTANYGYTF.